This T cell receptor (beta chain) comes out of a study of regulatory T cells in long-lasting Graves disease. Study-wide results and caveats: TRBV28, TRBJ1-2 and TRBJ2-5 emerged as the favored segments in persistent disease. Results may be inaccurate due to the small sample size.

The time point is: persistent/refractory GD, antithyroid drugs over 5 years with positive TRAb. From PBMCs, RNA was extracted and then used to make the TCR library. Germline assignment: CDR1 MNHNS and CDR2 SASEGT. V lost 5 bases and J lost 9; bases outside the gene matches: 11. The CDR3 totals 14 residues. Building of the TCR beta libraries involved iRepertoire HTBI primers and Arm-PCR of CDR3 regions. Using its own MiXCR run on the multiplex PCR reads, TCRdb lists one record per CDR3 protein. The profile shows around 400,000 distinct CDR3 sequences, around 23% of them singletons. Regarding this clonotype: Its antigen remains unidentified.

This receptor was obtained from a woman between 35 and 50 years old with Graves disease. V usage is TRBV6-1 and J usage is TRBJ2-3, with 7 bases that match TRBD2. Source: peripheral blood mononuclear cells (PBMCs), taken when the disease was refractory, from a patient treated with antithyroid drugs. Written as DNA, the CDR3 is TGTGCCAGCAGTCCACGACAGCGGGACTCGACGCAGTATTTT. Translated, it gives CASSPRQRDSTQYF.